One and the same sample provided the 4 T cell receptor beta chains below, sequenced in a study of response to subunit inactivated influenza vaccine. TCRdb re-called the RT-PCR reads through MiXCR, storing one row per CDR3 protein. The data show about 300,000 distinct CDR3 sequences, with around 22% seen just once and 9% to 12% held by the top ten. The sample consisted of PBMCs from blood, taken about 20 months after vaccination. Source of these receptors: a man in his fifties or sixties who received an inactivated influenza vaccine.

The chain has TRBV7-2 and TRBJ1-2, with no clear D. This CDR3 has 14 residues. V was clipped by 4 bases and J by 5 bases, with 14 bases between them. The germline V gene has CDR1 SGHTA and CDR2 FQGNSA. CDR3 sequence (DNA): TGTGCCAGCAGCTACGAAAGTCGCGCTTATGGCTACACCTTC. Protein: CASSYESRAYGYTF. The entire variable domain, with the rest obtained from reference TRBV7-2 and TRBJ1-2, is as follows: GAGVSQSPSNKVTEKGKDVELRCDPISGHTALYWYRQSLGQGLEFLIYFQGNSAPDKSGLPSDRFSAERTGGSVSTLTIQRTQQEDSAVYLCASSYESRAYGYTFGSGTRLTVV.

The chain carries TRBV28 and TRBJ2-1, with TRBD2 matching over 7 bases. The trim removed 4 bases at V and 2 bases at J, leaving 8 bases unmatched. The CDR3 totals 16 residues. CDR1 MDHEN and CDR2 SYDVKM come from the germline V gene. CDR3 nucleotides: TGTGCCAGCAGTTCTAGCGGAGACAGCCCCTACAATGAGCAGTTCTTC. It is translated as CASSSSGDSPYNEQFF.

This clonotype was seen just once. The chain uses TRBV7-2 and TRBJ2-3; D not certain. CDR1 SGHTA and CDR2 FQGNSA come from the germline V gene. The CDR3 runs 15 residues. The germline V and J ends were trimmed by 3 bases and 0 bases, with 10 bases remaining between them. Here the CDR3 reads CASSFSLVSTDTQYF. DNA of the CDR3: TGTGCCAGCAGCTTTTCGCTAGTAAGCACAGATACGCAGTATTTT.

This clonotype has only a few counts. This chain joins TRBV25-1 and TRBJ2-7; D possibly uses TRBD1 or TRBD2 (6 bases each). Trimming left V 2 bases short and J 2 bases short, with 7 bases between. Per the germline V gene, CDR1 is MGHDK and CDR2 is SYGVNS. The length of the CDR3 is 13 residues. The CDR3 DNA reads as TGTGCCAGCAGTGAAGGGGGGCCCTACGAGCAGTACTTC. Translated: CASSEGGPYEQYF.